Listed here are 10 T cell receptor beta chains from one sample, sequenced in a study of T-cell reconstitution after alpha-beta-depleted transplantation in children. As it was prepared, the TCRbeta library received unique molecular identifiers. MiXCR was run by TCRdb on the PCR reads, yielding one entry per CDR3 protein. The sample comprises 200,000 to 250,000 distinct CDR3 sequences, about 8.2% of which are singletons, and 35% rests with the top ten. The sample here was PBMCs, mostly from graft donor cells, taken 360 days after TCRalphabeta/CD19-depleted stem cell transplant. These TCRs come from a male patient between 2 and 10 years old who had a stem cell transplant for acute myeloid leukemia, so the T cells may come from the graft donor.

The chain links TRBV24-1 to TRBJ2-2; D gene uncertain. Germline V gene data show CDR1 as KGHDR and CDR2 as SFDVKD. This CDR3 spans 14 amino acids. Between the trimmed V and J ends, which lost 2 bases and 7 bases, there was a span of 10 bases. The CDR3 nucleotides are TGTGCCACCAGTGATTCTCGATCGGGCGGGGAGCTGTTTTTT. Protein sequence: CATSDSRSGGELFF.

This clonotype was counted at least ten times. The CDR3 protein is CASSLIGGTEAFF. For the CDR3, the DNA is TGTGCCAGCAGTTTAATCGGAGGCACTGAAGCTTTCTTT. This chain uses TRBV12-3 or TRBV12-4 with TRBJ1-1; D not certain. The CDR3 is made up of 13 amino acids. V lost 2 bases and J lost 4, with 8 bases in between.

This clonotype was seen many times. The chain joins TRBV12-3 or TRBV12-4 to TRBJ2-7; no firm D call. CDR3 size: 14 residues. The V end was cut by 6 bases, the J end by 0 bases, with 12 bases between. CDR3 region: CASSSGLCSYEQYV. CDR3 DNA sequence: TGTGCCAGCAGCTCAGGTTTGTGCTCCTACGAGCAGTACGTC.

This clonotype was picked up many times. The J gene is TRBJ2-2, the V gene TRBV7-3; the match to TRBD2 covers 14 bases. The germline V gene has CDR1 SGHTA and CDR2 FQGTGA. The CDR3 contains 19 residues. With 0 bases clipped from V and 5 bases from J, the junction kept 8 bases outside the gene matches. Written as DNA, the CDR3 is TGTGCCAGCAGCTTAACTCCGACTAGCGGGGGGGCATTTACCGGGGAGCTGTTTTTT. This encodes CASSLTPTSGGAFTGELFF.

This chain uses TRBV18 with TRBJ2-5; 8 bases match TRBD1. Trimming at V came to 5 bases and at J to 4 bases, leaving 12 bases not matched to a gene. Germline V lookup: CDR1 KGHSH, CDR2 LQKENI. The CDR3 is made up of 16 amino acids. The CDR3 spells CASSSRPTGEVETQYF. Written as DNA, the CDR3 is TGTGCCAGCTCAAGCCGACCGACAGGGGAGGTAGAGACCCAGTACTTC.

This clonotype appeared many times. This chain uses TRBV15 with TRBJ2-7; 9 bases line up with TRBD1. Germline CDR1 LNHNV, CDR2 YYDKDF (reference sequence). The CDR3 has 15 residues. J was trimmed by 3 bases and V by 3 bases; bases with no gene match: 6. This chain's CDR3 is CATSSNRGRDYEQYF. Written as DNA, the CDR3 is TGTGCCACCAGCAGCAACAGGGGGCGCGACTACGAGCAGTACTTC. Filled out from reference TRBV15 and TRBJ2-7, the complete variable domain reads DAMVIQNPRYQVTQFGKPVTLSCSQTLNHNVMYWYQQKSSQAPKLLFHYYDKDFNNEADTPDNFQSRRPNTSFCFLDIRSPGLGDTAMYLCATSSNRGRDYEQYFGPGTRLTVT.

This chain connects TRBV12-3 or TRBV12-4 to TRBJ1-1; 9 bases are shared with TRBD1. CDR3 length: 13 amino acids. The V segment lost 6 bases and the J segment 4 bases; nucleotides outside the gene matches: 3. The CDR3: CASRGQGLTEAFF. In nucleotides, the CDR3 is TGTGCCAGCAGAGGACAGGGGCTCACTGAAGCTTTCTTT.

This clonotype was counted many times. The chain employs TRBV12-3 or TRBV12-4 and TRBJ2-7; D uncertain. The CDR3 length is 12 residues. V lost 5 bases, J lost 3 bases, and 8 bases lay in between. The CDR3 DNA is TGTGCCAGCAGTGCGACGGTCTACGAGCAGTACGTC. Encoded protein: CASSATVYEQYV.

This clonotype was seen only a few times. V and J are TRBV29-1 and TRBJ2-2; D possibly corresponds to TRBD1 (6 bases). V was trimmed by 2 bases and J by 6 bases, leaving 7 bases between them. CDR3 length: 12 amino acids. Germline CDR1 SQVTM, CDR2 ANQGSEA. This chain's CDR3 is CSVEWGPGELFF. The CDR3, as DNA: TGCAGCGTTGAATGGGGGCCCGGGGAGCTGTTTTTT.

The chain is built from TRBV4-1 and TRBJ2-5; D may be TRBD1 (5 bases). CDR3 length equals 15 residues. Germline loops: CDR1 MGHRA, CDR2 YSYEKL. V was trimmed by 1 base and J by 4 bases, leaving 13 bases between them. CDR3 protein: CASSQAQGIGETQYF. The CDR3 DNA reads as TGCGCCAGCAGCCAAGCCCAGGGCATAGGAGAGACCCAGTACTTC.